The rows below give T cell receptor beta chains drawn from one sample of a study of identical twins. A single record per CDR3 protein comes from TCRdb applying MiXCR to the 5' RACE reads. Found here are over 550,000 distinct CDR3 sequences, just over 7% of them singletons; the top ten hold 1.6%. These same data were also listed under a study on yellow fever vaccine responses in identical twins.

Specimen: PBMCs. The receptors were sampled from a woman aged 18-35 years in good health. The CDR3 runs from the conserved cysteine through the conserved F or W. The order of the fields is clone size, V gene, D gene, J gene, CDR3 DNA, CDR3 protein. A D gene is named only where the DNA matches it firmly. Expanded clones are given a class, and other clones once, few, many or no size at all.

-	TRBV4-1	TRBD2	TRBJ2-3	TGCGCCAGCAGCCAGCCGGGACTAGCGGGGGGGCCCCTGGGCACAGATACGCAGTATTTT	CASSQPGLAGGPLGTDTQYF
-	TRBV12-3/TRBV12-4	-	TRBJ1-1	TGTGCCAGCAGTGCAGACATCGCTCCGACTGAAGCTTTCTTT	CASSADIAPTEAFF
few	TRBV20-1	TRBD2	TRBJ2-1	TGCAGTGCTAGTACCGGGACTAGCGGGAGGACTGAGCAGTTCTTC	CSASTGTSGRTEQFF
many	TRBV5-1	TRBD2	TRBJ2-3	TGCGCCAGCAGCAGCGCCGGTTCGCCTAGCGGAACAGATACGCAGTATTTT	CASSSAGSPSGTDTQYF
-	TRBV3-1	-	TRBJ2-1	TGTGCCAGCAGCCAAGACTGGAACAATGAGCAGTTCTTC	CASSQDWNNEQFF
-	TRBV5-1	TRBD2	TRBJ2-3	TGCGCCAGCAGCCGTCGAGCGGGAGTGGGCGATACGCAGTATTTT	CASSRRAGVGDTQYF
many	TRBV6-2/TRBV6-3	-	TRBJ2-1	TGTGCCAGCAGCCCCCCCCCTTACAATGAGCAGTTCTTC	CASSPPPYNEQFF
many	TRBV7-8	TRBD1	TRBJ1-1	TGTGCCAGCAGCTTAAGTTACAGGGGGCGTCGCACTGAAGCTTTCTTT	CASSLSYRGRRTEAFF
-	TRBV7-8	-	TRBJ1-1	TGTGCCAGCAGCCCGGGGGGCTCGAGGGCTGAAGCTTTCTTT	CASSPGGSRAEAFF
few	TRBV18	TRBD1	TRBJ2-7	TGTGCCAGCTCACCACAGGGGACAGGGACCTACGAGCAGTACTTC	CASSPQGTGTYEQYF
few	TRBV11-1	TRBD2	TRBJ2-1	TGTGCCAGCAGCTTAGCAGGACTAGCGGGAGGGGTGACGGTAGATGAGCAGTTCTTC	CASSLAGLAGGVTVDEQFF
-	TRBV10-2	-	TRBJ2-1	TGCGCCTCTTGGAGGGAGGAAAAAGCCGAGCAGTTCTTC	CASWREEKAEQFF
many	TRBV12-3/TRBV12-4	-	TRBJ1-6	TGTGCCAGCTACGTCACAGGGACGAATTCACCCCTCCACTTT	CASYVTGTNSPLHF
many	TRBV7-3	-	TRBJ1-1	TGTGCCAGCAGCTTATTGGGCTTGAGTGAAGCTTTCTTT	CASSLLGLSEAFF
-	TRBV25-1	-	TRBJ2-7	TGTGCCAGCAGTGAGTTTGTGTCAGGGGAATTGGGACATATCTACGAGCAGTACTTC	CASSEFVSGELGHIYEQYF
-	TRBV12-3/TRBV12-4	TRBD2	TRBJ2-1	TGTGCCAGCAGTTTAGAGGCGGGAGATGAGCAGTTCTTC	CASSLEAGDEQFF
few	TRBV24-1	-	TRBJ1-2	TGTGCCACCAGTGCGGACGGGCTATTGCGCTACACCTTC	CATSADGLLRYTF
many	TRBV12-3/TRBV12-4	TRBD2	TRBJ2-7	TGTGCCAGCAGTTTAGGATCTAGCGGGGGTACCTACGAGCAGTACTTC	CASSLGSSGGTYEQYF
-	TRBV2	-	TRBJ2-2	TGTGCCAGCAGTAAAACGCCCGAGGGGCCGGGCACCGGGGAGCTGTTTTTT	CASSKTPEGPGTGELFF
many	TRBV6-5	TRBD2	TRBJ2-3	TGTGCCAGCAGTTACTGGGGGGGAGGGCGAGATACGCAGTATTTT	CASSYWGGGRDTQYF
many	TRBV7-8	-	TRBJ2-3	TGTGCCAGCAGCTTAATAACACGGACCAGCACAGATACGCAGTATTTT	CASSLITRTSTDTQYF
-	TRBV29-1	-	TRBJ1-1	TGCAGCGTTGAAACGGCACTGAACACTGAAGCTTTCTTT	CSVETALNTEAFF
few	TRBV20-1	TRBD1	TRBJ1-2	TGCAGTGCTAAAAAGACAGGGGGTTATGGCTACACCTTC	CSAKKTGGYGYTF
few	TRBV7-6	-	TRBJ2-1	TGTGCCAGCAGCTTAGCGGGGGAAGGCAATGAGCAGTTCTTC	CASSLAGEGNEQFF
many	TRBV20-1	TRBD1	TRBJ2-3	TGCAGTGCCTCGGACAGGGGTTCCGGAGATACGCAGTATTTT	CSASDRGSGDTQYF
-	TRBV5-4	-	TRBJ1-1	TGTGCCAGCAGCTTTGGTCTGAAGGGTGAAGCTTTCTTT	CASSFGLKGEAFF
few	TRBV10-3	TRBD2	TRBJ2-1	TGTGCCATCAGTGATAGGACTAGCGGGCACAATGAGCAGTTCTTC	CAISDRTSGHNEQFF
-	TRBV5-1	-	TRBJ2-6	TGCGCCAGCAGCCCCGTGACCGGACCCTCTGGGGCCAACGTCCTGACTTTC	CASSPVTGPSGANVLTF
-	TRBV4-1	-	TRBJ2-6	TGCGCCAGCGCAGGGGAGGGGGCCAACGTCCTGACTTTC	CASAGEGANVLTF
few	TRBV12-3/TRBV12-4	TRBD1	TRBJ1-5	TGTGCCAGCAGCCCGGACAGGGGGAGTTGGCACCAGCATTTT	CASSPDRGSWHQHF
many	TRBV11-3	-	TRBJ1-2	TGTGCCAGCAGCGCCGAGGGAAGGAACTATGGCTACACCTTC	CASSAEGRNYGYTF
few	TRBV12-3/TRBV12-4	-	TRBJ2-7	TGTGCCAGCAGTTTCGACTCTACTTACGAGCAGTACTTC	CASSFDSTYEQYF
few	TRBV20-1	TRBD2	TRBJ2-4	TGCAGTGCTAAAACTGTCACTAGCGGGGGTCCCAGCGTAGCCAAAAACATTCAGTACTTC	CSAKTVTSGGPSVAKNIQYF
-	TRBV5-4	-	TRBJ2-7	TGTGCCAGCAGCTCACTACCGGGACTCCTTCTATCCTACGAGCAGTACTTC	CASSSLPGLLLSYEQYF
few	TRBV9	-	TRBJ2-1	TGTGCCAGCAGCCGGGACTTCTCCTACAATGAGCAGTTCTTC	CASSRDFSYNEQFF
many	TRBV5-6	-	TRBJ2-3	TGTGCCAGCAGCCAAGAACCCAGGGGAGGAGATACGCAGTATTTT	CASSQEPRGGDTQYF
-	TRBV5-6	-	TRBJ2-5	TGTGCCAGCAGCCGCGCTAGCTCACGAGAGACCCAGTACTTC	CASSRASSRETQYF
-	TRBV15	TRBD1	TRBJ1-5	TGTGCCACCAGCGGGACAGGGTTTCAGCCCCAGCATTTT	CATSGTGFQPQHF
many	TRBV20-1	-	TRBJ1-2	TGCAGTGCTAGTTATGGGTGGGGGCCCGGCTTC	CSASYGWGPGF
-	TRBV6-5	-	TRBJ2-7	TGTGCCAGCAGTTACTCACAGGACGGTTCCTACGAGCAGTACTTC	CASSYSQDGSYEQYF
many	TRBV28	TRBD2	TRBJ2-1	TGTGCCAGCAGTCCTGGGGGACTAGCGGGGGAAAGCTCCTACAATGAGCAGTTCTTC	CASSPGGLAGESSYNEQFF
many	TRBV5-5	-	TRBJ1-6	TGTGCCAGCAGCGTATTCGACAGCGGTTCACCCCTCCACTTT	CASSVFDSGSPLHF
-	TRBV3-1	TRBD2	TRBJ2-1	TGTGCCAGCAGCCTTTCCGGGGCGGGAGGGGGAGGCGAGCAGTTCTTC	CASSLSGAGGGGEQFF
many	TRBV12-3/TRBV12-4	-	TRBJ2-2	TGTGCCAGCAGTTTCCGCCAGGCCAGAACCGGGGAGCTGTTTTTT	CASSFRQARTGELFF
-	TRBV5-1	-	TRBJ2-2	TGCGCCAGTGCTAGGGCTCCCGAAGTTTCCGGGGAGCTGTTTTTT	CASARAPEVSGELFF
few	TRBV4-1	TRBD1	TRBJ1-3	TGCGCCAGCAGCCAATCGGACAGGGGATTTCGAAACACCATATATTTT	CASSQSDRGFRNTIYF
many	TRBV29-1	TRBD2	TRBJ2-3	TGCAGCGTTGAAGATGGGAAGGTGCCTAGCGGGGACACAGATACGCAGTATTTT	CSVEDGKVPSGDTDTQYF
many	TRBV20-1	-	TRBJ2-2	TGCAGTGCTAGACCTTCCACCGGGGAGCTGTTTTTT	CSARPSTGELFF
few	TRBV4-2	-	TRBJ2-3	TGTGCCAGCAGCCACAGAGGGGAGGCATATCGTTCTACTAGCACAGATACGCAGTATTTT	CASSHRGEAYRSTSTDTQYF
many	TRBV28	-	TRBJ2-5	TGTGCCAGCAGTTTTTGGGAGACCCAGTACTTC	CASSFWETQYF
few	TRBV7-8	TRBD1	TRBJ1-2	TGTGCCAGCAGCGACCGGGACAGGAGACCTCGAATCTTC	CASSDRDRRPRIF
-	TRBV2	-	TRBJ2-2	TGTGCCAGCAGTGAGAGGCGAAAGAACACCGGGGAGCTGTTTTTT	CASSERRKNTGELFF